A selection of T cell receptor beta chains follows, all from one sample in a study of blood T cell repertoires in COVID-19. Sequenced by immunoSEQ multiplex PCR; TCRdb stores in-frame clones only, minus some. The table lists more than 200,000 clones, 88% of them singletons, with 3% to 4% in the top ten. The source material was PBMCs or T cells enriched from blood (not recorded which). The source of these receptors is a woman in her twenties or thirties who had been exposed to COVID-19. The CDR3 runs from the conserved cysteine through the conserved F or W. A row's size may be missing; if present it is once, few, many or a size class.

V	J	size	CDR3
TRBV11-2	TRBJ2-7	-	CASSLVGTAYEQYF
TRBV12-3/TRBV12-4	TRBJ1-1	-	CASSFSVGEAFF
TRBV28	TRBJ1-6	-	CAHTPGGVNSPLHF
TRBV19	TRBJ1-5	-	CASSIRGSGNSAGQPQHF
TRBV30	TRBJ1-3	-	CAWSEISSGNTIYF
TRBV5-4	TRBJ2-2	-	CASRTGLNTGELFF
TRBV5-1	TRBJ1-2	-	CASSAGIIFGYTF
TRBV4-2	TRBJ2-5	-	CASSPQWGLAGGQETQYF
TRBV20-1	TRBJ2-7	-	CSASAGVGGEQYF
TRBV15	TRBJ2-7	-	CATSYGRLGANYEQYF
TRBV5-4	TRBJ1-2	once	CASSLTANYGYTF
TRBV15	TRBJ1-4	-	CATSVRASEKLFF
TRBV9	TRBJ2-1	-	CASSVGLAGGKNEQFF
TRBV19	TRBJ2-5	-	CASSQTRGRGKETQYF
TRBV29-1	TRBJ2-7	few	CSVRTSGYEQYF
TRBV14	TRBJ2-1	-	CASSLPGLANNEQFF
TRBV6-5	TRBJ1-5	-	CHAGGYRVDQPQHF
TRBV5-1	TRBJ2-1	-	CASSFQDRGEQFF
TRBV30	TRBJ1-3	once	CAWSAWTDRLKVGNTIYF
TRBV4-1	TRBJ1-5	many	CASSQDLRLTLSNQPQHF
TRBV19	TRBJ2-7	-	CASSTLTSGRSYEQYF
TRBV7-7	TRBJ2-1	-	CASSFSGSAYNEQFF
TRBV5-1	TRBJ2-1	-	CASQGQGDNYNEQFF
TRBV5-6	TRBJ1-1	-	CASSPLGYADTEAFF
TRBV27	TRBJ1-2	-	CASSLGGSYGYTF
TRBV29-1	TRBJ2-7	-	CSAGGQGGFYEQYF
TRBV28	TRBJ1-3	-	CASTFQGDRNTIYF
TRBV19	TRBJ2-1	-	CASNGLAGGNEQFF
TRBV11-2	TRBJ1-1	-	CASDPGQGAVNTEAFF
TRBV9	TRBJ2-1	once	CASSVARTGDNEQFF
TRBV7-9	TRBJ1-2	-	CASSHGQRYGYTF
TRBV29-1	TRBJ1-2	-	CSAFANAEVNYGYTF